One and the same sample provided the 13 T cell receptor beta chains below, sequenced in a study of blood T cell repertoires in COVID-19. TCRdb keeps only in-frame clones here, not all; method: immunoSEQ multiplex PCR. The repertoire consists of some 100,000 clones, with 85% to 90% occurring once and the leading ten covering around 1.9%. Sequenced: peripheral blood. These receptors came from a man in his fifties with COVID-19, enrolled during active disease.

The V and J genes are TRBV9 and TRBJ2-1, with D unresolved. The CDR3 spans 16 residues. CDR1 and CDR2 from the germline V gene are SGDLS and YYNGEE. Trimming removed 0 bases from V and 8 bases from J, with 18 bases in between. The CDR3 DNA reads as TGTGCCAGCAGCGTAGGGGCTACCACGGCTTGGGATGAGCAGTTCTTC. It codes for CASSVGATTAWDEQFF.

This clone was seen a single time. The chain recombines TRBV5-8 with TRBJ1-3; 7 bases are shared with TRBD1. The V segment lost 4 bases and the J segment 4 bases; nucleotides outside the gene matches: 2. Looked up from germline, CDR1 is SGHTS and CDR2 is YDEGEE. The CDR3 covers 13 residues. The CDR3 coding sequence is TGTGCCAGCAGCCAGGACAGGGGAAACACCATATATTTT. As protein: CASSQDRGNTIYF.

The CDR3 reads CASSFTANTEAFF. The CDR3 DNA sequence: TGTGCCAGCAGTTTTACAGCGAACACTGAAGCTTTCTTT. The genes are TRBV12-3 or TRBV12-4 and TRBJ1-1; no clear D. The V and J ends lost 3 bases and 1 base respectively, with 6 bases between them. CDR3 length equals 13 residues.

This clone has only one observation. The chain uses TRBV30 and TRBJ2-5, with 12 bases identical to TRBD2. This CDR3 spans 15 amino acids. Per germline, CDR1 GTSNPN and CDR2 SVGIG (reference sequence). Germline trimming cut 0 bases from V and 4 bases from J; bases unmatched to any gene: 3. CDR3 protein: CAWSVTSGGSETQYF. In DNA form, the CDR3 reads TGTGCCTGGAGTGTTACTAGCGGGGGGTCAGAGACCCAGTACTTC.

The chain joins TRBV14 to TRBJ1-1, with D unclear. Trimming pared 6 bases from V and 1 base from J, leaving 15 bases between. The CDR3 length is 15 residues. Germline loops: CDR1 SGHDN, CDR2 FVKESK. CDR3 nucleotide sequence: TGTGCCAGCAGTCTCCGGCGGCAGACGAACACTGAAGCTTTCTTT. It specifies CASSLRRQTNTEAFF.

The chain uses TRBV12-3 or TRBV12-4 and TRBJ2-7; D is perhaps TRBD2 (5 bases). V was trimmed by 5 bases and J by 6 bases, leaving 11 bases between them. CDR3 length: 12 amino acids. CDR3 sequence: CASSPGVGEQYF. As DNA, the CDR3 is TGTGCCAGCAGTCCCGGGGTGGGCGAGCAGTACTTC.

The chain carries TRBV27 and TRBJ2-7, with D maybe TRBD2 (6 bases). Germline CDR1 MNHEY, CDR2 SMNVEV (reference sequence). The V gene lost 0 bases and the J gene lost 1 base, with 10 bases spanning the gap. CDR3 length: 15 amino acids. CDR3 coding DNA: TGTGCCAGCAGTTTATCGGTCGGGGGATCCTACGAGCAGTACTTC. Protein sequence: CASSLSVGGSYEQYF.

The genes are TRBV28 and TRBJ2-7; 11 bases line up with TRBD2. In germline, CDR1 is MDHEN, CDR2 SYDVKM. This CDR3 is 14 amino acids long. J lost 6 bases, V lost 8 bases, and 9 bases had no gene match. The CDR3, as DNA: TGTGCCAGCTCATTAACTAGCGGGGGCCTCGAGCAGTACTTC. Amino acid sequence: CASSLTSGGLEQYF.

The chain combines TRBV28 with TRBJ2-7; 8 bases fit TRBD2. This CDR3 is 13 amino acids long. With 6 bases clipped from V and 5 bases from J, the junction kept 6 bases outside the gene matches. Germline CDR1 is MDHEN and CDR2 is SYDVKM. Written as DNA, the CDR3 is TGTGCCAGCAGACCGGGGGGGTCCCACGAGCAGTACTTC. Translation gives CASRPGGSHEQYF.

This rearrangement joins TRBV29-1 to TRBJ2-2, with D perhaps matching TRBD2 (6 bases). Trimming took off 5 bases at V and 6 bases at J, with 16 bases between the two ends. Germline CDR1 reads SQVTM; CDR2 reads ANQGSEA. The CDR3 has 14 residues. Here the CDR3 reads CSVRVGGVAGELFF. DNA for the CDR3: TGCAGCGTTCGGGTTGGAGGGGTGGCCGGGGAGCTGTTTTTT.

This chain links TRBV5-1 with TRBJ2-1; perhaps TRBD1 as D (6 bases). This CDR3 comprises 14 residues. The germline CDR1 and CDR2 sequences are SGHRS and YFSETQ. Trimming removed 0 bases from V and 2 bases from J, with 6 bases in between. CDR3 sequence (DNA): TGCGCCAGCAGCTTGGGGGACACCTACAATGAGCAGTTCTTC. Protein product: CASSLGDTYNEQFF.

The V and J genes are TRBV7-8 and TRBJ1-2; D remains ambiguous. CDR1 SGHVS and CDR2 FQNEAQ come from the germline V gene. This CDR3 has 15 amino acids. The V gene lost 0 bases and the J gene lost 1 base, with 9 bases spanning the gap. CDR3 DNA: TGTGCCAGCAGCTTAGCGTTGAGGGTTAACTATGGCTACACCTTC. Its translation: CASSLALRVNYGYTF.

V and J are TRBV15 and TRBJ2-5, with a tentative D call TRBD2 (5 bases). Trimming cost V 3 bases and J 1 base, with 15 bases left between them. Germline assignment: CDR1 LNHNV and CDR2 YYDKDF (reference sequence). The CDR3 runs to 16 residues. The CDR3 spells CATSSQSGKSQETQYF. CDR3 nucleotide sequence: TGTGCCACCAGCAGCCAGTCCGGGAAAAGCCAAGAGACCCAGTACTTC. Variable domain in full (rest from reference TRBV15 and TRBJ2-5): DAMVIQNPRYQVTQFGKPVTLSCSQTLNHNVMYWYQQKSSQAPKLLFHYYDKDFNNEADTPDNFQSRRPNTSFCFLDIRSPGLGDTAMYLCATSSQSGKSQETQYFGPGTRLLVL.